Presented here are 13 T cell receptor beta chains from one specimen sequenced in a study of early T cells in non-severe SARS-CoV-2 infection. TCRdb re-analysed the 5' RACE reads in MiXCR, keeping a single row per CDR3 protein. The top ten hold 4% to 5.5% of the sample, which has about 50,000 distinct CDR3 sequences, less than 10% seen once. Here the sequenced sample was whole blood, taken at baseline. These receptors were taken from an adult who was a healthcare worker with PCR-confirmed SARS-CoV-2 infection or an uninfected control (not recorded which).

There are many counts of this clonotype. This chain links TRBV2 with TRBJ2-7; 7 bases align to TRBD2. The CDR3 is 15 residues long. The germline gives CDR1 SNHLY, CDR2 FYNNEI. V lost 6 bases to trimming and J lost 1 base; unmatched junction nucleotides: 9. CDR3 amino acids: CASSQLWTSSYEQYF. For the CDR3, the DNA is TGTGCCAGCAGCCAGCTCTGGACTAGTTCCTACGAGCAGTACTTC. Using reference TRBV2 and TRBJ2-7 for the parts outside the CDR3, the full variable domain is EPEVTQTPSHQVTQMGQEVILRCVPISNHLYFYWYRQILGQKVEFLVSFYNNEISEKSEIFDDQFSVERPDGSNFTLKIRSTKLEDSAMYFCASSQLWTSSYEQYFGPGTRLTVT.

The chain combines TRBV7-8 with TRBJ2-7, with 9 nucleotides matching TRBD2. J gave up 3 bases and V 1 base, and 4 bases lay outside the gene matches. The CDR3 totals 15 residues. Germline CDR1 SGHVS, CDR2 FQNEAQ. The DNA for the CDR3 is TGTGCCAGCAGCTTAGAGACTAGCGGAAGCTACGAGCAGTACTTC. Its protein product is CASSLETSGSYEQYF.

This clonotype was observed many times. The chain carries TRBV7-8 and TRBJ1-2; D is unclear. Germline V gene lookup returns CDR1 SGHVS and CDR2 FQNEAQ. Deletions cut 0 bases from V and 4 bases from J, with 18 bases between. The CDR3 contains 17 residues. Written as DNA, the CDR3 is TGTGCCAGCAGCTTAGCGCTAGGAGACCACGTCCGCTATGGCTACACCTTC. Translating it yields CASSLALGDHVRYGYTF. The entire variable domain, with the rest obtained from reference TRBV7-8 and TRBJ1-2, is as follows: GAGVSQSPRYKVAKRGQDVALRCDPISGHVSLFWYQQALGQGPEFLTYFQNEAQLDKSGLPSDRFFAERPEGSVSTLKIQRTQQEDSAVYLCASSLALGDHVRYGYTFGSGTRLTVV.

The J gene is TRBJ2-7, the V gene TRBV11-3, with a possible D match to TRBD2 (6 bases). The CDR3 spans 13 residues. CDR1 and CDR2 from the germline V gene are SGHNT and YENEEA. With 2 bases removed from V and 4 bases from J, the gap between germline ends came to 9 bases. In DNA, the CDR3 is TGTGCCAGCAGCTTAAGGGGAGGATACGAGCAGTACTTC. Translated, it gives CASSLRGGYEQYF. Full variable domain (missing parts from reference TRBV11-3 and TRBJ2-7): EAGVVQSPRYKIIEKKQPVAFWCNPISGHNTLYWYLQNLGQGPELLIRYENEEAVDDSQLPKDRFSAERLKGVDSTLKIQPAELGDSAVYLCASSLRGGYEQYFGPGTRLTVT.

The gene calls are TRBV7-8 and TRBJ2-2; 7 nucleotides align to TRBD2. This CDR3 comprises 16 residues. Germline loops: CDR1 SGHVS, CDR2 FQNEAQ. J gave up 6 bases and V 5 bases, and 12 bases lay outside the gene matches. In DNA form, the CDR3 reads TGTGCCAGCAGCCCCTCGCTCAGGGAGGGTCCCGGGGAGCTGTTTTTT. It specifies CASSPSLREGPGELFF.

The gene calls are TRBV11-2 and TRBJ2-7, with D hard to call. This CDR3 is 14 amino acids long. V dropped 5 bases and J dropped 0 bases, with 11 bases sitting between them. From germline, CDR1 is SGHAT and CDR2 FQNNGV. The CDR3 DNA reads TGTGCCAGCAGCGCCCGCGAGGTCTCCTACGAGCAGTACTTC. Amino acid sequence: CASSAREVSYEQYF.

This rearrangement joins TRBV20-1 to TRBJ1-2; TRBD1 matches at 7 bases. Per germline, CDR1 DFQATT and CDR2 SNEGSKA (reference sequence). The CDR3 runs 13 residues. V was pared by 6 bases and J by 4 bases, with 8 bases of the junction left unmatched. The CDR3 here is CSAKDRSRYGYTF. The CDR3, as DNA: TGCAGTGCGAAGGACAGGAGCCGCTATGGCTACACCTTC.

The chain combines TRBV20-1 with TRBJ2-2; D ambiguous. The ends were cut back, 0 bases at V and 11 bases at J, with 10 bases in the middle. This CDR3 is 12 amino acids long. Germline values: CDR1 DFQATT, CDR2 SNEGSKA (reference sequence). CDR3 in DNA: TGCAGTGCTAGAGACGACGTCAGTGAGCTGTTTTTT. It codes for CSARDDVSELFF.

In DNA form, the CDR3 reads TGCGCCAGCAGTGCAGGGCTAAATCAGCCCCAGCATTTT. This gives the protein CASSAGLNQPQHF. The chain couples TRBV10-1 to TRBJ1-5; tentative D call: TRBD1 (5 bases). The CDR3 runs to 13 residues. Trimming cost V 4 bases and J 4 bases, with 8 bases left between them. The germline gives CDR1 WNHNN, CDR2 SYGVQD (reference sequence).

There are a few counts of this clonotype. This chain connects TRBV15 to TRBJ1-3; D gene ambiguous. The CDR3 has 15 amino acids. The germline V gene encodes CDR1 LNHNV and CDR2 YYDKDF (reference sequence). Trimming took 0 bases from V and 6 from J, leaving 12 bases between them. The CDR3 sequence is CATSRDVAAINTIYF. The CDR3 bases are TGTGCCACCAGCAGAGATGTGGCAGCCATAAACACCATATATTTT.

The chain uses TRBV7-9 and TRBJ2-1; 11 bases map to TRBD2. The CDR3 length is 16 residues. V lost 4 bases to trimming and J lost 1 base; unmatched junction nucleotides: 3. The germline gives CDR1 SEHNR, CDR2 FQNEAQ (reference sequence). CDR3 coding DNA: TGTGCCAGCAGCTCCCTAGCGGGGGGATCCTACAATGAGCAGTTCTTC. Translated, it gives CASSSLAGGSYNEQFF.

This clonotype was detected many times. The chain employs TRBV3-1 and TRBJ1-5; D gene unclear. Trimming shortened V by 0 bases and J by 7 bases, and 7 bases separated the two germline ends. The germline V gene encodes CDR1 LGHDT and CDR2 YNNKEL (reference sequence). This CDR3 spans 13 amino acids. CDR3 protein: CASSQDRVQPQHF. Written as DNA, the CDR3 is TGTGCCAGCAGCCAAGATCGGGTCCAGCCCCAGCATTTT.

This clonotype was seen a handful of times. The chain links TRBV9 to TRBJ2-5, with 12 bases identical to TRBD2. The germline gives CDR1 SGDLS, CDR2 YYNGEE. V shed 0 bases and J 3 bases; nucleotides not matched to a gene: 9. The CDR3 is made up of 18 amino acids. The CDR3 nucleotides are TGTGCCAGCAGCGTAGCTTTCTCTAGCGGGGGGGAGGAAGAGACCCAGTACTTC. Residues: CASSVAFSSGGEEETQYF.